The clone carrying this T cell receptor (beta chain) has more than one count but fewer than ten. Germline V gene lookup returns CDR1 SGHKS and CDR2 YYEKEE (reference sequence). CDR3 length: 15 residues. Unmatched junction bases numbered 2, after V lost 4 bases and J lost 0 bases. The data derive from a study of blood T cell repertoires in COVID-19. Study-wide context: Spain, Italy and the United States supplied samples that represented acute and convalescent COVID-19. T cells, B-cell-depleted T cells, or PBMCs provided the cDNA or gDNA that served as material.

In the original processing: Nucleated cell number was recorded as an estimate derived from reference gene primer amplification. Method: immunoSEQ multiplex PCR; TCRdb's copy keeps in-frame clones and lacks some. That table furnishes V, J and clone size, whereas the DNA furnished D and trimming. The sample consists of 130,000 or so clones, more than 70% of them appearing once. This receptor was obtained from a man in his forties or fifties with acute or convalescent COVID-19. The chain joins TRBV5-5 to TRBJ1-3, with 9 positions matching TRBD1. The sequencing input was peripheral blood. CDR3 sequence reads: CASSATGGSGNTIYF. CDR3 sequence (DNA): TGTGCCAGCAGCGCGACAGGGGGCTCTGGAAACACCATATATTTT.